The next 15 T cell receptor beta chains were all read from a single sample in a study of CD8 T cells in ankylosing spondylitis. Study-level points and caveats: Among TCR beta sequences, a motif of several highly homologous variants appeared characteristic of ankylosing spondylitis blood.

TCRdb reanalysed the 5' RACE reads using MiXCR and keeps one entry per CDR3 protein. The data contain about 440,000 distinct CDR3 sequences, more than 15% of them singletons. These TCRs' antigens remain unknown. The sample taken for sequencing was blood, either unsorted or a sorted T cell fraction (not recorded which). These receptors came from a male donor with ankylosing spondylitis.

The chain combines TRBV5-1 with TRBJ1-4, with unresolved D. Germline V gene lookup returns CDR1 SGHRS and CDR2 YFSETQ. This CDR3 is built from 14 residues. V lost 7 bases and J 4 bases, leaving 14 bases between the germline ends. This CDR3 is CASAALDRNEKLFF. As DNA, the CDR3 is TGCGCCAGCGCCGCCTTGGACCGTAATGAAAAACTGTTTTTT.

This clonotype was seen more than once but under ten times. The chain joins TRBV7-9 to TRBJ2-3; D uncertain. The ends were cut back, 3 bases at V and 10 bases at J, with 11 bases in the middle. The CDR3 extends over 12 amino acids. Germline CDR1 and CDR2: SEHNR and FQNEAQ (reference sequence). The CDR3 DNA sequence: TGTGCCAGCAGCTTCGAACCTCGGGCGCAGTATTTT. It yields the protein CASSFEPRAQYF.

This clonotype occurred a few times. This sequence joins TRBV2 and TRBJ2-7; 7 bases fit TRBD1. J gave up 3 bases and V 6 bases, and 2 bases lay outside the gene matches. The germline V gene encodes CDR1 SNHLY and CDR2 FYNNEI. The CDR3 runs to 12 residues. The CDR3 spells CASRGDSYEQYF. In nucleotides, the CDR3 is TGTGCCAGCAGGGGGGACAGCTACGAGCAGTACTTC. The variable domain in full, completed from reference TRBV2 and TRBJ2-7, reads EPEVTQTPSHQVTQMGQEVILRCVPISNHLYFYWYRQILGQKVEFLVSFYNNEISEKSEIFDDQFSVERPDGSNFTLKIRSTKLEDSAMYFCASRGDSYEQYFGPGTRLTVT.

The CDR3 bases are TGTGCCAGCAGTTACACTTGGACAGGGAGGGATTCTGAAGCTTTCTTT. It translates to CASSYTWTGRDSEAFF. The chain uses TRBV6-5 and TRBJ1-1; 8 positions agree with TRBD1. V lost 2 bases, J lost 6 bases, and 11 bases stayed unmatched. This CDR3 contains 16 residues. Per the germline V gene, CDR1 is MNHEY and CDR2 is SVGAGI.

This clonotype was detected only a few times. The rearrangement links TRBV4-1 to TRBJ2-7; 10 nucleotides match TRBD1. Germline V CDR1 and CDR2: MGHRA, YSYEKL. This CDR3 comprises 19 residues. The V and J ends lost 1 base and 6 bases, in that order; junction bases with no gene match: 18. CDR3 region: CASSQGLHPGTGVEREQYF. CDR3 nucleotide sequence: TGCGCCAGCAGCCAAGGCCTCCACCCGGGGACAGGGGTCGAGCGCGAGCAGTACTTC.

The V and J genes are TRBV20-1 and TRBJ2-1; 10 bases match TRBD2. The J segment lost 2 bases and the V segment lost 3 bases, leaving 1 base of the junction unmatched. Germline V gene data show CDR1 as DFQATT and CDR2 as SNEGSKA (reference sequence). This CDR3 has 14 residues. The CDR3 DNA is TGCAGTGCTAGCCTAGCGGGGGCCTACAATGAGCAGTTCTTC. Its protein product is CSASLAGAYNEQFF.

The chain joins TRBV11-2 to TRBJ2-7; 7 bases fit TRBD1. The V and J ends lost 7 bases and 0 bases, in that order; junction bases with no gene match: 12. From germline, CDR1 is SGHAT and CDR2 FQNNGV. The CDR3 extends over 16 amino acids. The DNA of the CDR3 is TGTGCCAGCAACTCCATCCAGGGGGACGGCTCCTACGAGCAGTACTTC. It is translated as CASNSIQGDGSYEQYF.

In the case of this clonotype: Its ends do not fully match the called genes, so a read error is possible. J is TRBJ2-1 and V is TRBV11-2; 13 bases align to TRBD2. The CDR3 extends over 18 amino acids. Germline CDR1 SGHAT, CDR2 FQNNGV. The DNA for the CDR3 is TGTGCCAGCAGCTTAGGGACTAGCGGGAGATCCACCTACAGTGAGCAGTTCTTC. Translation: CASSLGTSGRSTYSEQFF.

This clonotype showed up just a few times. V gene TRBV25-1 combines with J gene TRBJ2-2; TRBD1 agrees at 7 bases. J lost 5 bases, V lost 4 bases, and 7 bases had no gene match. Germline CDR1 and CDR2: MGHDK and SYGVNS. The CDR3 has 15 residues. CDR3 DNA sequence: TGTGCCAGCAGTGGGGACAGAGGGAAGACCGGGGAGCTGTTTTTT. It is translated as CASSGDRGKTGELFF.

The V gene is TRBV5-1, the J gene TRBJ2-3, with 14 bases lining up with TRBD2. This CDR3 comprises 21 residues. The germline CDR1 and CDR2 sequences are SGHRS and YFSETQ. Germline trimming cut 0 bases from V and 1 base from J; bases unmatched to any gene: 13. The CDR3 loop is CASSLEPPWGGLAGGTDTQYF. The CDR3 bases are TGCGCCAGCAGCTTGGAACCACCCTGGGGGGGACTAGCGGGGGGCACAGATACGCAGTATTTT.

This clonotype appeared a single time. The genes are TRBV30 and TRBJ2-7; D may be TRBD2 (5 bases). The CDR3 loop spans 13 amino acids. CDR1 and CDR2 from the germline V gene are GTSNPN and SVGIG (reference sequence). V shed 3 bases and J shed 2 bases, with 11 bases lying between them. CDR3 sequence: CAWRPGKTYEQYF. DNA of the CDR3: TGTGCCTGGAGGCCGGGAAAAACCTACGAGCAGTACTTC.

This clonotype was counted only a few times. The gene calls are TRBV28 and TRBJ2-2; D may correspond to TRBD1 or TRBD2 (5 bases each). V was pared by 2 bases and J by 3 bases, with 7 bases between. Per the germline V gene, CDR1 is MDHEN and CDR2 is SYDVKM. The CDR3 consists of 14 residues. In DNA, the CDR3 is TGTGCCAGCAGTTTAGGGACCCACACCGGGGAGCTGTTTTTT. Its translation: CASSLGTHTGELFF.

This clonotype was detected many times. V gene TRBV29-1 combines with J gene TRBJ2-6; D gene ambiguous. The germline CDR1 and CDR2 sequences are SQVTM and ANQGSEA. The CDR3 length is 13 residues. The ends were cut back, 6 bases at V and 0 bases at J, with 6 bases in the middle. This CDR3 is CSVLGSGANVLTF. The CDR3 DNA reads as TGCAGCGTCCTGGGCTCTGGGGCCAACGTCCTGACTTTC.

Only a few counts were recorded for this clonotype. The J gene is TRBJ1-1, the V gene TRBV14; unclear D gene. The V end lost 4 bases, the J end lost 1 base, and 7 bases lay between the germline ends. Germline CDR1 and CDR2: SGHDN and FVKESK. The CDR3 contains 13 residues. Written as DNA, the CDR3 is TGTGCCAGCAGCCCCCAGGAGAACACTGAAGCTTTCTTT. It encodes CASSPQENTEAFF.

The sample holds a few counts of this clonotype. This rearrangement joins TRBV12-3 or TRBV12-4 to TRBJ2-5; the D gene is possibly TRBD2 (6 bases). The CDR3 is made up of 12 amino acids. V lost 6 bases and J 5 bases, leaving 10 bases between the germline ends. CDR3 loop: CASRGGVETQYF. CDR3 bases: TGTGCCAGCAGGGGGGGTGTTGAGACCCAGTACTTC.